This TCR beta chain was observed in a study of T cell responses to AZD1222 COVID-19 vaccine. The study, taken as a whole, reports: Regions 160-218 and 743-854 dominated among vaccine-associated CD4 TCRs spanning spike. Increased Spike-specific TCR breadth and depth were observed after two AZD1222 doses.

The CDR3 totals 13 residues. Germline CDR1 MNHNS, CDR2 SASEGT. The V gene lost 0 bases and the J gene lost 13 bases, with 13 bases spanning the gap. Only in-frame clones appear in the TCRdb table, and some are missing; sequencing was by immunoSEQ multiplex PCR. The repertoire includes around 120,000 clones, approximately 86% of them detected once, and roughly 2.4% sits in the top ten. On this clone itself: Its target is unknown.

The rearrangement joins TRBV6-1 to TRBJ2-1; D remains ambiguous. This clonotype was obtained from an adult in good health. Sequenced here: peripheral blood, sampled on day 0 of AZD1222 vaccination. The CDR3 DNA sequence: TGTGCCAGCAGTGAAGCAGACTGGAGCATACAGTTCTTC. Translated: CASSEADWSIQFF.